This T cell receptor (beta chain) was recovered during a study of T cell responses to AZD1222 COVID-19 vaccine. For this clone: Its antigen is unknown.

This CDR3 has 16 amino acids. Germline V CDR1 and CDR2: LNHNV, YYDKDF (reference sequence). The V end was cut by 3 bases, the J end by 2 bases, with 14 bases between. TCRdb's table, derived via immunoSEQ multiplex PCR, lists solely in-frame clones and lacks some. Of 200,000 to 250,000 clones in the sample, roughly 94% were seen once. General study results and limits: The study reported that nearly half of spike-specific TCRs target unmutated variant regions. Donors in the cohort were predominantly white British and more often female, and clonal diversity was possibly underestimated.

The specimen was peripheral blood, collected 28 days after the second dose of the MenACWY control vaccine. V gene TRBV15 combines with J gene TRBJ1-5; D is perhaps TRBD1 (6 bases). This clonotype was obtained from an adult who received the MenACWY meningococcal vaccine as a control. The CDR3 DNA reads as TGTGCCACCAGCAGTGGTAGGGCAGGGGGCAATCAGCCCCAGCATTTT. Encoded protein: CATSSGRAGGNQPQHF.